Only a few counts were recorded for the clone carrying this T cell receptor beta chain. What it recognizes is unknown. The entry originates in a study of cytomegalovirus exposure and HLA in healthy donors. Study-level points and caveats: In a later analysis, V- and J-gene trimming of beta chains associated with a DCLRE1C missense variant, replicated independently. Prediction of most subjects' HLA-A and HLA-B alleles by TCR beta sequences was reportedly accurate.

Sampled while nominally healthy, donors likely had unrecorded immune exposures. The V gene lost 4 bases and the J gene lost 5 bases, with 7 bases spanning the gap. The CDR3 has 12 amino acids. Per the germline V gene, CDR1 is SGHRS and CDR2 is YFSETQ. Vbeta (60) and Jbeta (13) primers were used in the PCR. Produced via immunoSEQ multiplex PCR; TCRdb's table is partial and in-frame only. Of roughly 95,000 clones listed, around 82% are singletons. This receptor was obtained from a man aged 30-40 years in good health and CMV-seropositive. The rearrangement links TRBV5-1 to TRBJ2-1, with D possibly being TRBD2 (5 bases). Input material: PBMCs. The CDR3 reads CASSLGDNEQFF. In DNA, the CDR3 is TGCGCCAGCAGCCTCGGGGACAATGAGCAGTTCTTC.